A single sample is the source of the 20 T cell receptor beta chains below, sequenced in a study of T cell responses to AZD1222 COVID-19 vaccine. The data were produced by immunoSEQ multiplex PCR, yet TCRdb's version contains in-frame clones alone and is incomplete. The sample lists about 150,000 clones, roughly 92% occurring once. Specimen: peripheral blood, collected on day 0 of AZD1222 vaccination. These receptors all stem from an adult in good health.

The chain employs TRBV3-1 (or the pseudogene TRBV3-2) and TRBJ1-6, with D perhaps matching TRBD1 (6 bases). V was trimmed by 1 base and J by 6 bases, leaving 16 bases between them. Germline V gene sequence: CDR1 LGHDT, CDR2 YNNKEL (reference sequence). This CDR3 region has 17 residues. CDR3: CASSQGGGPARNSPLHF. The CDR3 coding sequence is TGTGCCAGCAGCCAAGGGGGGGGGCCGGCCCGTAATTCACCCCTCCACTTT.

The chain employs TRBV27 and TRBJ2-4; TRBD1 matches 10 bases. The CDR3 is made up of 14 amino acids. J was trimmed by 6 bases and V by 6 bases; bases with no gene match: 5. CDR1 and CDR2 from the germline V gene are MNHEY and SMNVEV (reference sequence). The chain's CDR3 is CASRTGTGVNIQYF. In DNA form, the CDR3 reads TGTGCCAGCAGAACCGGGACAGGGGTAAACATTCAGTACTTC.

The chain couples TRBV4-2 to TRBJ1-1, with D possibly being TRBD1 (6 bases). Germline CDR1 LGHNA, CDR2 YNFKEQ. The CDR3 contains 15 residues. Trimming pared 3 bases from V and 1 base from J, leaving 12 bases between. The CDR3, as DNA: TGTGCCAGCAGCCATAAGGGAGGGGGGAACACTGAAGCTTTCTTT. It is translated as CASSHKGGGNTEAFF.

V usage is TRBV7-8 and J usage is TRBJ1-6; D is ambiguous. The V and J ends lost 5 bases and 4 bases respectively, with 9 bases between them. This CDR3 comprises 14 residues. Germline CDR1 reads SGHVS; CDR2 reads FQNEAQ. Here the CDR3 reads CASSPQSYNSPLHF. The CDR3 region has the DNA TGTGCCAGCAGCCCCCAGTCGTATAATTCACCCCTCCACTTT.

In nucleotides, the CDR3 is TGTGCCAGCAGCACTAACAAGGCATTTCTCACCTTC. This gives the protein CASSTNKAFLTF. The chain has TRBV3-1 (or the pseudogene TRBV3-2) and TRBJ1-2; unclear D gene. Germline V lookup: CDR1 LGHDT, CDR2 YNNKEL (reference sequence). This CDR3 is built from 12 residues. Trimming cost V 5 bases and J 13 bases, with 17 bases left between them.

The chain employs TRBV4-2 and TRBJ2-2, with 10 bases aligning to TRBD2. Germline lookup yields CDR1 LGHNA and CDR2 YNFKEQ. Trimming at V came to 4 bases and at J to 0 bases, leaving 2 bases not matched to a gene. CDR3 length: 16 amino acids. The CDR3 region has the DNA TGTGCCAGCAGCCTTAGCGGGGGGACGAACACCGGGGAGCTGTTTTTT. Its protein product is CASSLSGGTNTGELFF.

This clone was detected once. The chain recombines TRBV2 with TRBJ2-5; D uncertain. Per germline, CDR1 SNHLY and CDR2 FYNNEI. V gave up 6 bases and J gave up 2 bases, with 4 bases separating them. The CDR3 length is 11 residues. CDR3 in DNA: TGTGCCAGCAGCCAGCAAGAGACCCAGTACTTC. Encoded protein: CASSQQETQYF. The variable domain in full, completed from reference TRBV2 and TRBJ2-5, reads EPEVTQTPSHQVTQMGQEVILRCVPISNHLYFYWYRQILGQKVEFLVSFYNNEISEKSEIFDDQFSVERPDGSNFTLKIRSTKLEDSAMYFCASSQQETQYFGPGTRLLVL.

As for this clone: The sample has other DNA sequences that encode this CDR3 too. V gene TRBV10-3 combines with J gene TRBJ2-7; no definite D call. This CDR3 contains 11 residues. The germline gives CDR1 ENHRY, CDR2 SYGVKD. The germline V and J ends were trimmed by 3 bases and 3 bases, with 3 bases remaining between them. The chain's CDR3 is CAISEGYEQYV. CDR3 nucleotides: TGTGCCATCAGTGAAGGCTACGAGCAGTACGTC.

The chain is built from TRBV7-9 and TRBJ2-2; D not certain. The CDR3 spans 14 residues. The germline V and J ends were trimmed by 2 bases and 0 bases, with 4 bases remaining between them. CDR1 and CDR2 from the germline V gene are SEHNR and FQNEAQ (reference sequence). The CDR3 loop reads CASSLRPNTGELFF. CDR3 bases: TGTGCCAGCAGCTTAAGGCCGAACACCGGGGAGCTGTTTTTT. The full variable domain, completed using reference TRBV7-9 and TRBJ2-2, is DTGVSQNPRHKITKRGQNVTFRCDPISEHNRLYWYRQTLGQGPEFLTYFQNEAQLEKSRLLSDRFSAERPKGSFSTLEIQRTEQGDSAMYLCASSLRPNTGELFFGEGSRLTVL.

This chain connects TRBV5-4 to TRBJ2-1; 15 bases line up with TRBD2. Per the germline V gene, CDR1 is SGHNT and CDR2 is YYREEE (reference sequence). The CDR3 sequence is 13 residues long. V lost 10 bases to trimming and J lost 6 bases; unmatched junction nucleotides: 2. This chain's CDR3 is CAGGLAGGNEQFF. The CDR3 DNA follows: TGTGCCGGGGGACTAGCGGGAGGCAATGAGCAGTTCTTC.

The V gene is TRBV12-3 or TRBV12-4, the J gene TRBJ2-7; D uncertain. Trimming took 10 bases from V and 4 from J, leaving 8 bases between them. The CDR3 contains 10 residues. In nucleotides, the CDR3 is TGTGCCACTTATAAATACGAGCAGTACGTC. It is translated as CATYKYEQYV.

The V and J genes are TRBV11-2 and TRBJ2-1; 11 positions match TRBD2. This CDR3 is 15 amino acids long. J gave up 8 bases and V 2 bases, and 5 bases lay outside the gene matches. CDR1 SGHAT and CDR2 FQNNGV come from the germline V gene. CDR3 region: CASSLRGLAVHEQFF. The CDR3 DNA sequence: TGTGCCAGCAGCTTACGGGGACTAGCGGTCCATGAGCAGTTCTTC.

Concerning this clone: The sample contains more than one DNA sequence encoding this CDR3. V and J are TRBV6-2 or TRBV6-3 and TRBJ1-4, with a weak D call TRBD1 (5 bases). The CDR3 has 15 amino acids. The germline gives CDR1 MNHEY, CDR2 SVGEGT. V lost 4 bases and J 5 bases, leaving 14 bases between the germline ends. The CDR3 DNA sequence: TGTGCCAGCAGTTCCCCGGGACGGGGCAATGAAAAACTGTTTTTT. This gives the protein CASSSPGRGNEKLFF.

The chain recombines TRBV6-6 with TRBJ1-2; D perhaps matches TRBD1 (5 bases). Germline V gene data show CDR1 as MNHNY and CDR2 as SVGAGI (reference sequence). Trimming removed 6 bases from V and 3 bases from J, with 11 bases in between. This CDR3 comprises 13 residues. DNA for the CDR3: TGTGCCAGCAGCCACCCGGGGGACTATGGCTACACCTTC. This codes for CASSHPGDYGYTF.

V and J are TRBV15 and TRBJ1-2; no reliable D call. CDR3 length equals 15 residues. CDR1 and CDR2 (germline): LNHNV, YYDKDF (reference sequence). V shed 1 base and J shed 8 bases, with 17 bases lying between them. CDR3 in amino acids: CATSRVSERERGYTF. CDR3 sequence (DNA): TGTGCCACCAGCAGAGTTTCCGAGAGGGAAAGGGGCTACACCTTC.

The chain recombines TRBV2 with TRBJ1-1; the D is unclear. The CDR3 is 14 amino acids. Germline V CDR1 and CDR2: SNHLY, FYNNEI. Trimming removed 8 bases from V and 0 bases from J, with 13 bases in between. CDR3 sequence reads: CASAQDGMNTEAFF. CDR3 DNA sequence: TGTGCCAGCGCCCAGGACGGAATGAACACTGAAGCTTTCTTT.

V gene TRBV5-1 combines with J gene TRBJ1-1; the D gene is possibly TRBD1 (5 bases). The germline CDR1 and CDR2 sequences are SGHRS and YFSETQ. The ends were cut back, 3 bases at V and 4 bases at J, with 7 bases in the middle. CDR3 length: 12 amino acids. The CDR3 DNA reads TGCGCCAGCAGCTCTGGGGCCACTGAAGCTTTCTTT. Protein: CASSSGATEAFF.

This rearrangement joins TRBV6-5 to TRBJ1-1; D remains unclear. V lost 1 base and J lost 1, with 10 bases in between. The CDR3 is 15 residues long. Germline CDR1 reads MNHEY; CDR2 reads SVGAGI. CDR3 sequence: CASSYYPESNTEAFF. The CDR3 DNA follows: TGTGCCAGCAGTTACTACCCAGAATCGAACACTGAAGCTTTCTTT.

V is TRBV13 and J is TRBJ2-2; 8 bases agree with TRBD1. V gave up 5 bases and J gave up 4 bases; unmatched junction bases: 9. The CDR3 contains 16 residues. Germline V gene sequence: CDR1 PRHDT, CDR2 FYEKMQ (reference sequence). The CDR3 DNA reads TGTGCCAGCAGCAACGAACAGGGACAGGCCACCGGGGAGCTGTTTTTT. Translated, it gives CASSNEQGQATGELFF.

The chain joins TRBV6-5 to TRBJ2-2; no clear D. V lost 6 bases and J lost 4, with 12 bases in between. The CDR3 extends over 14 amino acids. Germline loops: CDR1 MNHEY, CDR2 SVGAGI. In DNA form, the CDR3 reads TGTGCCAGCAGCCCCTGGGCCGGCACCGGGGAGCTGTTTTTT. Translated, it gives CASSPWAGTGELFF.